This T cell receptor beta chain was captured by sequencing in a study of monozygotic twins with inflammatory bowel disease. Broader study findings: Among T cells, the various subtypes were not distinguishable. Compared with healthy twins, IBD patients shared fewer clonotypes with others, especially with disease activity.

Comments on this clonotype: As yet, its antigen is unknown.

Per donor there was one draw, yielding a blood sample of 2.5 ml. Incorporation of UMIs carrying a 6-nucleotide sample barcode was performed by template switching. After re-calling the 5' RACE reads, TCRdb lists one entry per CDR3 protein, DNA absent. The sample has 350,000 to 550,000 distinct CDR3 sequences. CDR1 and CDR2 (germline): SQVTM, ANQGSEA. The CDR3 has 14 amino acids. This receptor was obtained from a human donor with ulcerative colitis or Crohn's disease, or a healthy co-twin of an affected twin (not recorded which). Material: blood. The chain recombines TRBV29-1 with TRBJ2-3; the TCRdb call, TRBD1, lacks DNA for checking. The CDR3 spells CSVEAPPVADTQYF.